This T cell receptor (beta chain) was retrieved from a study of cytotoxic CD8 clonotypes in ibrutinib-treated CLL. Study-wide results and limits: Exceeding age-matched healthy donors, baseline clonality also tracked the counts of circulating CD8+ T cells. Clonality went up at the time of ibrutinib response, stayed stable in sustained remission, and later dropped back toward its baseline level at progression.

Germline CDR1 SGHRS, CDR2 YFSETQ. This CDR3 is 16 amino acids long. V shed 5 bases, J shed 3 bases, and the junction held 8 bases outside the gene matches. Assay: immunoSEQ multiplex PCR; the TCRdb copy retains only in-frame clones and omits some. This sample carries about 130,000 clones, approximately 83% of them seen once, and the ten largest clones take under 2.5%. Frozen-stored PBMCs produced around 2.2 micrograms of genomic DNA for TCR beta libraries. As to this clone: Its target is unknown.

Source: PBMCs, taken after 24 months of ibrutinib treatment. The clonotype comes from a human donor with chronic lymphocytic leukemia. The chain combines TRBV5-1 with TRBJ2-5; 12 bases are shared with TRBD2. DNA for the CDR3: TGCGCCAGCAGGCGACAACTAGCGGGAGGTGAAGAGACCCAGTACTTC. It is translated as CASRRQLAGGEETQYF.